This T cell receptor beta chain is from a study of identical twins (dated by TCRdb to about 2016). Study-level background: TCR alpha and beta repertoires from monozygotic twins, unrelated adults of various ages and cord blood were deep-sequenced to test whether fetal clonotypes persist. Replicate twin experiments were performed at different times using different library preparation protocols to rule out contamination. Overall study outcomes, separate from this receptor: Compared with coincidental sharing between unrelated individuals, out-of-frame TCR alpha sequences shared between twins showed an excess of sequences with low generation probability. Invariant T cells such as MAIT and iNKT could partly confound zero-insertion analyses, although diverse VJ usage argued against such confounding for most clonotypes. Fewer insertions were carried by abundant cord blood beta clonotypes; a weaker similar trend was observed in young adult naive repertoires, while no such trend was observed in memory repertoires. Because the same donors could not be followed over many years, the conclusions depended on cross-sectional statistical analysis. In monozygotic twins, out-of-frame TCR alpha sharing was systematically underestimated by recombination models, although the models agreed with sharing between unrelated individuals. Excess twin sharing in beta out-of-frame sequences was weaker because fewer shared sequences lowered the signal-to-noise ratio.

From a lookup of the germline V gene (reference sequence), CDR1 and CDR2 are MNHEY and SMNVEV. Germline trimming amounts to 3 bases on V and 7 bases on J, with 8 as the count of junction bases outside the gene matches. The CDR3 sequence holds 17 residues, the cysteine and phenylalanine included. Just the 51-base CDR3 DNA is kept, in frame starting at base 1. Ten or more counts support this clonotype. Its antigen is unknown. No base quality values were provided; no much bigger clone lies one nucleotide off. Only healthy Caucasian donors were included. Three unrelated non-twin adults were additionally sequenced: a male aged 18 to 29, a male aged 50 to 60 and a female aged 50 to 60. Using Miltenyi CD45RO+ enrichment and human naive T-cell isolation kits, memory (CD45RO+) and naive T cells were isolated from PBMC. The library was prepared using 5' RACE. The sequencer listed for this sample is Illumina HiSeq 2000. Template switching introduced a universal primer binding site; the final cDNA contained a unique molecular identifier, enabling accurate counting of TCR cDNA molecules. Specific primers in the conserved constant-segment region were used to synthesize first-strand cDNA for TCR alpha and beta chains. To control for contamination, each cDNA library was double barcoded with a SMART-Mk sample barcode plus Illumina barcodes. TruSeq adapter sequences and Illumina sample barcodes were added in two successive PCR steps. The Illumina HiSeq platform was used with custom primers to sequence TCR alpha and beta cDNA libraries. Per the authors' processing: MiGEC processed the raw reads to extract unique molecular identifiers, while MiXCR was used to determine the CDR3 positions. For each individual, recombination models were inferred using an EM algorithm with the repgenHMM and IGoR tools. The tcR package in R was used for shared clonotype analysis, with sharing normalized by the product of cloneset sizes. To study raw recombination without the effects of thymic and clonal selection, out-of-frame nonproductive sequences were analyzed. Through fastp at Q25 and MiXCR, TCRdb rebuilt clones from the public reads, retaining in-frame beta chains. Rows with a matching CDR3 protein are joined into one entry that keeps the most common DNA and genes. The V and J calls, along with clone size, are taken from TCRdb and not from the paper's own processing. Recorded for this sample are hundreds of thousands of distinct CDR3 sequences; around 6% of them occurred a single time. The ten largest clones take up about 1.8% of the sample.

The sequenced sample consisted of naive T cells sorted from blood. Interpreted using the paper, the cell subset or site label stands for: cells isolated with a human naive T-cell isolation kit. Recombination connected TRBV27 to TRBJ2-1, and TRBD2 matches 14 of the central bases. The source of this sequence is a young man in good health. At the DNA level, the sequence is TGTGCCAGCAGTTTCCCGGGACTAGCGGGAGAGTGGAATGAGCAGTTCTTC. This is translated as CASSFPGLAGEWNEQFF.